The present T cell receptor (beta chain) was sequenced within a study of blood T cell repertoires in COVID-19. This CDR3 comprises 15 residues. Sequenced by immunoSEQ multiplex PCR; TCRdb stores in-frame clones only, minus some. The sample records 90,000 to 120,000 clones, 65% to 80% being singletons. This sequence originates from a man in his 70s with acute or convalescent COVID-19. The sample was peripheral blood. This rearrangement joins TRBV21-1 to TRBJ2-7; the D call in the table, TRBD2, was not verified against the DNA. TRBV21-1 is shown as a pseudogene. The CDR3, as DNA: TGTGCCAGCAGCAAACAAGGGCGGGAAACCTACGAGCAGTACTTC. Its protein is CASSKQGRETYEQYF.